Listed here are 26 T cell receptor beta chains from one sample, sequenced in a study of blood T cells in healthy people across ages. Together with a sample-barcoded 5' primer, a J-beta primer mix was included in a second PCR lasting about 6 to 11 cycles. TCRdb re-analysed the 5' RACE reads in MiXCR, keeping a single row per CDR3 protein. The sample records approximately 670,000 distinct CDR3 sequences, roughly 43% being singletons. The specimen was blood. These receptors all come from an elderly man in good health.

This clonotype was detected a few times. The V gene is TRBV5-1, the J gene TRBJ2-6; TRBD1 matches 9 bases. The germline V gene has CDR1 SGHRS and CDR2 YFSETQ. This CDR3 is 18 amino acids long. The V gene end was trimmed by 3 bases and the J gene end by 2 bases; junction bases not matched to a gene: 9. For the CDR3, the DNA is TGCGCCAGCAGCTGGACAGGGGTCGACTACACTGGGGCCAACGTCCTGACTTTC. This translates into CASSWTGVDYTGANVLTF.

This clonotype was seen many times. Being one base from a much bigger clone, this may be a read error. The V and J genes are TRBV29-1 and TRBJ1-2; D gene unclear. Germline V gene lookup returns CDR1 SQVTM and CDR2 ANQGSEA. This CDR3 has 11 amino acids. CDR3 DNA: TGCAGCGGTGAACAGCTCTATGGCTACACCTTC. The encoded protein is CSGEQLYGYTF.

As for this clonotype: A much more abundant neighbour one base away suggests this may be a read error. The CDR3 nucleotides read TGCGCCAGCGGGCGAGGGAACTCCTACGAGCAGTGCTTC. Translation gives CASGRGNSYEQCF. J is TRBJ2-7 and V is TRBV5-1, with D perhaps TRBD2 (5 bases). Germline values: CDR1 SGHRS, CDR2 YFSETQ. This CDR3 contains 13 residues.

This clonotype was picked up a small number of times. The genes are TRBV6-2 or TRBV6-3 and TRBJ1-2; TRBD1 matches at 7 bases. J was trimmed by 6 bases and V by 0 bases; bases with no gene match: 4. The CDR3 extends over 14 amino acids. Germline-derived CDR1 and CDR2 are MNHEY and SVGEGT. The CDR3 here is CASSYSTGSHGYTF. DNA for the CDR3: TGTGCCAGCAGTTACTCGACAGGGTCTCATGGCTACACCTTC.

As regards this clonotype: This may be a read error: a much more frequent sequence differs by one nucleotide. J is TRBJ2-5 and V is TRBV2; tentative D call: TRBD1 (6 bases). The CDR3 loop spans 14 amino acids. The germline V and J ends were trimmed by 6 bases and 1 base, with 12 bases remaining between them. Germline CDR1 reads SNHLY; CDR2 reads FYNNEI. For the CDR3, the DNA is TGTGCCAGCAGGAGGGACAATGTCCAAGAGACCCAGTACTTC. Amino acid sequence: CASRRDNVQETQYF.

The chain recombines TRBV11-2 with TRBJ2-1; D may correspond to TRBD1 or TRBD2 (5 bases each). The end of the DNA aligns better with TRBJ2-7, so the J call may be wrong. The V gene's germline CDR1 is SGHAT and CDR2 FQNNGV. The CDR3 contains 16 residues. CDR3 protein: CASSLVGTTGYNEQYF. The CDR3 DNA follows: TGTGCCAGCAGCTTAGTTGGGACGACGGGATACAATGAGCAGTACTTC.

The rearrangement uses TRBV7-6 and TRBJ2-5; D possibly corresponds to TRBD2 (6 bases). V lost 4 bases, J lost 2 bases, and 14 bases lay in between. The germline V gene encodes CDR1 SGHVS and CDR2 FNYEAQ. The CDR3 length is 15 residues. CDR3 sequence (DNA): TGTGCCAGCAGCTACTCGGGACTCCTACAAGAGACCCAGTACTTC. It codes for CASSYSGLLQETQYF.

This clonotype came up a few times. The J gene is TRBJ2-2, the V gene TRBV7-2, with 9 bases fitting TRBD1. CDR1 is SGHTA, CDR2 FQGNSA, per germline. With 5 bases clipped from V and 4 bases from J, the junction kept 11 bases outside the gene matches. This CDR3 is built from 17 residues. The CDR3 spells CASSPYADRGGTGELFF. The CDR3 DNA reads as TGTGCCAGCAGCCCCTACGCCGACAGGGGGGGCACCGGGGAGCTGTTTTTT.

This clonotype was seen more than once but under ten times. The chain employs TRBV6-5 and TRBJ2-7; 8 bases fit TRBD2. The CDR3 length is 13 residues. Trimming cost V 6 bases and J 5 bases; bases outside gene matches: 6. CDR1 is MNHEY, CDR2 SVGAGI, per germline. CDR3 coding DNA: TGTGCCAGCAGCTCGGGAGGGAGCGACGAGCAGTACTTC. It encodes CASSSGGSDEQYF.

With regard to this clonotype: It is likely a read error, because the conserved phenylalanine at the end of the CDR3 is missing. The limits of the CDR3 on the DNA are not certain, so only TCRdb's listed CDR3 is given. This chain joins TRBV10-3 and TRBJ2-1; the D call of TRBD2 is as the table states it, not checked on the DNA. Germline V CDR1 and CDR2: ENHRY, SYGVKD. The CDR3 totals 8 residues, both ends included. The CDR3 protein is CAISEGAG.

This clonotype was detected only a few times. The V call is TRBV6-2 or TRBV6-3, the J call TRBJ2-1; possible D gene TRBD2, 6 bases. The V and J ends lost 2 bases and 2 bases respectively, with 10 bases between them. Germline lookup yields CDR1 MNHEY and CDR2 SVGEGT. CDR3 size: 15 residues. The CDR3 nucleotides are TGTGCCAGCAGTTACCCCGGGAGTCCCTACAATGAGCAGTTCTTC. Protein product: CASSYPGSPYNEQFF.

Ten or more counts support this clonotype. At one end the junction does not follow the germline gene, possibly because of a read error. The chain joins TRBV7-2 to TRBJ2-7; 7 nucleotides match TRBD2. The CDR3 runs to 14 residues. Germline V gene data show CDR1 as SGHTA and CDR2 as FQGNSA. The CDR3 sequence is CASSLGGGSYEQYF. Written as DNA, the CDR3 is TGCGCCAGCAGCTTGGGCGGGGGCTCCTACGAGCAGTACTTC.

This chain links TRBV7-2 with TRBJ1-6; D may be TRBD1 (5 bases). V lost 5 bases and J lost 5, with 16 bases in between. This CDR3 has 16 residues. Germline CDR1 SGHTA, CDR2 FQGNSA. In DNA, the CDR3 is TGTGCCAGCAGCCTACGGGGACTGCCAAATAATTCACCCCTCCACTTT. Its protein is CASSLRGLPNNSPLHF.

This clonotype has only a few counts. V usage is TRBV19 and J usage is TRBJ1-2; D perhaps matches TRBD1 (6 bases). CDR1 LNHDA and CDR2 SQIVND come from the germline V gene (reference sequence). The CDR3 contains 12 residues. With 6 bases removed from V and 7 bases from J, the gap between germline ends came to 12 bases. The CDR3 protein is CASRGQGTGYTF. CDR3 DNA: TGTGCCAGTAGAGGGCAGGGGACTGGCTACACCTTC. The complete variable domain, with remaining parts taken from reference TRBV19 and TRBJ1-2, reads DGGITQSPKYLFRKEGQNVTLSCEQNLNHDAMYWYRQDPGQGLRLIYYSQIVNDFQKGDIAEGYSVSREKKESFPLTVTSAQKNPTAFYLCASRGQGTGYTFGSGTRLTVV.

The chain is built from TRBV6-2 or TRBV6-3 and TRBJ2-1; tentatively, D is TRBD2 (7 bases). This CDR3 contains 14 residues. V lost 3 bases to trimming and J lost 6 bases, with 12 bases between them. CDR1 is MNHEY and CDR2 is SVGEGT in the germline V gene. The CDR3 here is CASSYVRGANEQFF. In DNA form, the CDR3 reads TGTGCCAGCAGTTATGTACGGGGGGCCAATGAGCAGTTCTTC.

This rearrangement joins TRBV7-8 to TRBJ2-2, with unresolved D. V lost 2 bases, J lost 7 bases, and 11 bases lay in between. Germline loops: CDR1 SGHVS, CDR2 FQNEAQ. CDR3 length: 14 amino acids. The CDR3 reads CASSLIGFGGELFF. As DNA, the CDR3 is TGTGCCAGCAGCTTAATAGGTTTTGGCGGGGAGCTGTTTTTT.

This chain joins TRBV20-1 and TRBJ1-2, with 12 bases identical to TRBD1. The CDR3 loop spans 15 amino acids. V trimming: 5 bases; J trimming: 2 bases; junction bases outside the gene matches: 6. CDR1 is DFQATT, CDR2 SNEGSKA, per germline (reference sequence). The CDR3 loop reads CSAPGTGGSNYGYTF. The CDR3 DNA reads as TGCAGTGCTCCCGGGACAGGGGGCTCCAACTATGGCTACACCTTC.

V and J are TRBV20-1 and TRBJ2-4, with D possibly TRBD2 on 5 matching bases. The end of the DNA aligns better with TRBJ2-7, so the J call may be wrong. Germline-derived CDR1 and CDR2 are DFQATT and SNEGSKA (reference sequence). The CDR3 has 11 amino acids. The CDR3 sequence is CSAGWAYEQYF. The CDR3 region has the DNA TGCAGCGCGGGTTGGGCCTACGAGCAGTACTTC.

V usage is TRBV10-2 and J usage is TRBJ2-3, with 7 bases lining up with TRBD2. The V gene end was trimmed by 2 bases and the J gene end by 2 bases; junction bases not matched to a gene: 7. This CDR3 contains 16 residues. The germline CDR1 and CDR2 sequences are WSHSY and SAAADI. The CDR3 protein is CASSEIRGGDTDTQYF. CDR3 DNA: TGCGCCAGCAGTGAGATTCGCGGGGGAGACACAGATACGCAGTATTTT.

The V call is TRBV20-1, the J call TRBJ2-1; D is perhaps TRBD2 (6 bases). Trimming cost V 6 bases and J 3 bases, with 15 bases left between them. Germline CDR1 reads DFQATT; CDR2 reads SNEGSKA (reference sequence). The CDR3 runs to 14 residues. CDR3 in amino acids: CSADLARNYNEQFF. CDR3 coding DNA: TGCAGTGCCGACCTAGCGAGAAACTACAATGAGCAGTTCTTC.

The gene calls are TRBV6-4 and TRBJ2-3; 12 positions agree with TRBD2. Trimming at V came to 6 bases and at J to 4 bases, leaving 5 bases not matched to a gene. The CDR3 totals 15 residues. Germline V gives CDR1 MRHNA, CDR2 SNTAGT. CDR3 nucleotides: TGTGCCAGCAGGAGACTAGCGGGAGATTCAGATACGCAGTATTTT. Translation: CASRRLAGDSDTQYF.

V is TRBV6-2 or TRBV6-3 and J is TRBJ2-7; D could derive from TRBD1 or TRBD2 (5 bases each). The J call is uncertain, as TRBJ2-5 better fits the DNA end. The CDR3 is 17 amino acids. CDR1 and CDR2 (germline): MNHEY, SVGEGT. In DNA, the CDR3 is TGTGCCAGCAGTTACTCCAAAAGGACGGGGCGCGGAGAGACCCAGTACTTC. Translated, it gives CASSYSKRTGRGETQYF.

Only one count was recorded for this clonotype. The chain couples TRBV9 to TRBJ2-2, with TRBD2 identical over 7 bases. This CDR3 region has 14 residues. V was pared by 2 bases and J by 4 bases, with 2 bases of the junction left unmatched. The germline CDR1 and CDR2 sequences are SGDLS and YYNGEE. CDR3: CASSVGGSTGELFF. The CDR3 nucleotides read TGTGCCAGCAGCGTGGGGGGGAGCACCGGGGAGCTGTTTTTT.

The chain employs TRBV18 and TRBJ2-1; TRBD2 aligns across 9 bases. The DNA end is more similar to TRBJ2-7, so the J call may be wrong. This CDR3 spans 16 amino acids. Germline V lookup: CDR1 KGHSH, CDR2 LQKENI. The CDR3, as DNA: TGTGCCAGCTCACCAGTAGCGGGAGCGCGACTTAATGAGCAGTACTTC. Its protein product is CASSPVAGARLNEQYF.

This rearrangement joins TRBV2 to TRBJ2-2; D not certain. This CDR3 has 11 residues. Germline-derived CDR1 and CDR2 are SNHLY and FYNNEI. The V gene lost 7 bases and the J gene lost 6 bases, with 6 bases spanning the gap. The CDR3: CASKVSGELFF. The DNA for the CDR3 is TGTGCCAGCAAGGTCTCCGGGGAGCTGTTTTTT.

This clonotype showed up just a few times. This chain uses TRBV20-1 with TRBJ2-1; TRBD1 matches 7 bases. In germline, CDR1 is DFQATT, CDR2 SNEGSKA (reference sequence). The CDR3 is 14 amino acids. J lost 4 bases, V lost 3 bases, and 6 bases had no gene match. The CDR3: CSASEGAAYNEQFF. The CDR3 nucleotides read TGCAGTGCTAGTGAGGGGGCCGCTTACAATGAGCAGTTCTTC.